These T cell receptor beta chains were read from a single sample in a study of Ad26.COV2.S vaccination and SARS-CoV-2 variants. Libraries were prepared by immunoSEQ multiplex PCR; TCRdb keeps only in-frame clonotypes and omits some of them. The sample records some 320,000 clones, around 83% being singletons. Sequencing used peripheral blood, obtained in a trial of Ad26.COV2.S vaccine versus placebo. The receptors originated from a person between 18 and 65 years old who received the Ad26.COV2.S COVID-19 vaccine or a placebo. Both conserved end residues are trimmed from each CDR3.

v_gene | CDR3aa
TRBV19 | ASSYRDRVNEQF
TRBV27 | ASSRGQGNYGYT
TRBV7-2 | ASSLVLGLPFNEQF
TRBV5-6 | ASSGTALLDSGNTIY
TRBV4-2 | ASSPSGQGDHNEQF
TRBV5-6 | ASSPELGREGEQY
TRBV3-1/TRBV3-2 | ASSQERHLRYEQY
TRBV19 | ASSKEGNNSPLH
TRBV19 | ASPPWWRSDTQY
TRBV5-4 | ASTPPSGYGYT
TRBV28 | ASSDTSAVTDTQY
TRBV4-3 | ASSHFAGEVTGELF
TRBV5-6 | ASSLRDRGTDTQY
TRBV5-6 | ASSLFYEQY
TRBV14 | ASSQTRTGGFYGYT
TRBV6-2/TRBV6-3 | ASSYSKGQGQHNSPLH
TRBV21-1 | ASSKTLRSREDSYEQY
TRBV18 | ASSPGGGSADTQY
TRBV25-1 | ASSVGTGGAYGYT
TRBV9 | ASSPRGREKTEAF
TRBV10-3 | ATSGTETQY
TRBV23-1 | ASSLGQVNSPLH
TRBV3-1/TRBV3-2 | ASGGIGSEAF
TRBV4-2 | ASSQDLTGGTEAF
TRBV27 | ASSGFARQGAVQPQH
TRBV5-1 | ASSLGREFTDTQY
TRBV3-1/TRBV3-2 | ASSQNTGISYNSPLH
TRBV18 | ASSVQGGGNQPQH
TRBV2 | ASSVSRSYNEQF
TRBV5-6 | ASSLGDRGNYGYT
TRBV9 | ASSVEGLTNYGYT
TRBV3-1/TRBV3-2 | ASSQETKENQPQH
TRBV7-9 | ASSFAQTNQPAPYEQY
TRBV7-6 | ASSSLAGGGETQY
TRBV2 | ASGQGGNSPLH
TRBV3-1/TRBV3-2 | ASSQGGGNTIY
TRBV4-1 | ASSQPQGSEAF
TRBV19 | ASSPGANGNTIY
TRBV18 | ASSRGTSGGSDTQY
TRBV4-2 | ASSQSRVGNTIY
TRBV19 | ASSIVGLIYGYT
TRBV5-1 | ASSFSGTVPSYNSPLH
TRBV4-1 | ASSQGKGRGVRMNTEAF
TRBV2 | ASRRDRTNSPLH
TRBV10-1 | ASRQGVSLYGYT
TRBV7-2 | ASSRDAGGDKTQY
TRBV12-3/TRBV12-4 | ASSNRDGYGYT
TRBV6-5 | ASRETGFGEKLF
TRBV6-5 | ASSYDRDRSEAF
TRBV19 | ASSGDPGLALSTGELF
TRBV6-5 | ASGTAALH
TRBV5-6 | ASSLTWNAFATEAF